The T cell receptor beta chain under discussion was sequenced for a study of cytomegalovirus exposure and HLA in healthy donors. The study's findings and limits: Most TCRs appeared rarely, but some public TCRs recurred in many donors. Reports indicated that the classifier achieved high specificity and sensitivity in diagnosing cytomegalovirus status.

Turning to this clone: Antigen unknown.

Here immunoSEQ multiplex PCR was the method, and the copy in TCRdb shows in-frame clones only, minus some. Here the sample spans 160,000 or so clones, roughly 89% being singletons. Sequences were obtained from PBMCs. This receptor was obtained from a woman younger than 45 in good health and CMV-seronegative.

CDR3 sequence (DNA): TGTGCCAGCAGCCCCCAGGACAGCAGCACAGATACGCAGTATTTT. Translated, it gives CASSPQDSSTDTQYF. V gene TRBV9 combines with J gene TRBJ2-3, with a possible D match to TRBD1 (6 bases). V was clipped by 4 bases and J by 0 bases, with 12 bases between them. The germline gives CDR1 SGDLS, CDR2 YYNGEE. CDR3 length: 15 residues. Based on the CDR3 plus reference TRBV9 and TRBJ2-3, the full variable domain is DSGVTQTPKHLITATGQRVTLRCSPRSGDLSVYWYQQSLDQGLQFLIQYYNGEERAKGNILERFSAQQFPDLHSELNLSSLELGDSALYFCASSPQDSSTDTQYFGPGTRLTVL.